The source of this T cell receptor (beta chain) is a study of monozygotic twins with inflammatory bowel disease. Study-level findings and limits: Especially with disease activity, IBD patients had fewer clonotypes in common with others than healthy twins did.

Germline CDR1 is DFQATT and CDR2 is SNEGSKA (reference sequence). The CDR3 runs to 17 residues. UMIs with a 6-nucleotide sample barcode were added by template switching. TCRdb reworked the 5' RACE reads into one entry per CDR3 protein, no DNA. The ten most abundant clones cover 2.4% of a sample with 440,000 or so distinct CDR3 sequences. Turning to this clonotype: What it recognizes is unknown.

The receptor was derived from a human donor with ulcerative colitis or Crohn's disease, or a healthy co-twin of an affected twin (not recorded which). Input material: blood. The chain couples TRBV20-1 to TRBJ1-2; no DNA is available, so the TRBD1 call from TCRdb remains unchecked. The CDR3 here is CSAGSFGSGQGAWGYTF.